The rows below give T cell receptor beta chains drawn from one sample of a study of Ad26.COV2.S vaccination and SARS-CoV-2 variants. Measured with immunoSEQ multiplex PCR; TCRdb has only the in-frame clones, and not every one. The table shows 200,000 to 250,000 clones, with approximately 90% occurring only once. The source material was peripheral blood, sampled in a trial of Ad26.COV2.S vaccine versus placebo. The receptors were sampled from a person between 18 and 65 years old who received the Ad26.COV2.S COVID-19 vaccine or a placebo. The CDR3 runs from the conserved cysteine through the conserved F or W. A D gene is named only where the DNA matches it firmly. Clone size, where shown, is once, few, many, or a class for clones that have expanded.

cdr3_nt	cdr3_aa	d_call	clone_size	j_call	v_call
TGTGCCAGCAGCTTAGGGACGAGTAGCCCCCAAGAGACCCAGTACTTC	CASSLGTSSPQETQYF	NA	NA	TRBJ2-5	TRBV9
TGTGCCAGCAGCTTAAGGCTAGCGGGGTTAACCGGGGAGCTGTTTTTT	CASSLRLAGLTGELFF	TRBD2	NA	TRBJ2-2	TRBV7-8
TGTGCCAGCAGTGACGGCGGGCTGGATACGCAGTATTTT	CASSDGGLDTQYF	NA	NA	TRBJ2-3	TRBV6-1
TGTGCCAGCAGCCCCTCACTCCTAGCGGCCCCCTACGAGCAGTACTTC	CASSPSLLAAPYEQYF	TRBD2	few	TRBJ2-7	TRBV7-9
TGTGCCAGCAGCCTGACAGGGAGGGAGACCCAGTACTTC	CASSLTGRETQYF	NA	NA	TRBJ2-5	TRBV3-1/TRBV3-2
TGTGCCAGCACCGCAATTTGGGGGCAGGCCTACGAGCAGTACTTC	CASTAIWGQAYEQYF	NA	NA	TRBJ2-7	TRBV6-5
TGTGCCATCCATAACAGGGGTTGGTATGAGCAGTTCTTC	CAIHNRGWYEQFF	TRBD1	NA	TRBJ2-1	TRBV6-5
TGTGCCTGGGGGAGGTATAGCAATCAGCCCCAGCATTTT	CAWGRYSNQPQHF	NA	NA	TRBJ1-5	TRBV30
TGTGCCACCAGTGACATTGTCAGGGGGCGAAGCAATCAGCCCCAGCATTTT	CATSDIVRGRSNQPQHF	TRBD1	NA	TRBJ1-5	TRBV24-1
TGTGCCAGTAGCCCAGGGGGTACAGGGATGAGGGCTAATGAAAAACTGTTTTTT	CASSPGGTGMRANEKLFF	TRBD1	NA	TRBJ1-4	TRBV19
TGTGCCAGCAGCAGTCTATACCGGACTAGCGGGGGGCAGGATACGCAGTATTTT	CASSSLYRTSGGQDTQYF	TRBD2	NA	TRBJ2-3	TRBV11-2
TGTGCCAGCAGCGAGGGACTACCGGGCCTCTACGAGCAGTACTTC	CASSEGLPGLYEQYF	TRBD2	NA	TRBJ2-7	TRBV7-8
TGTGCCAGCTCACCCCCGAAGACAGGGGCAGGGAATGAGCAGTTCTTC	CASSPPKTGAGNEQFF	TRBD1	NA	TRBJ2-1	TRBV18
TGTGCCAGCAGGGATCCACAGGGGGCGAGCACAGATACGCAGTATTTT	CASRDPQGASTDTQYF	TRBD1	NA	TRBJ2-3	TRBV27
TGTGCCAGCAGTATAGGAAAGAACACTGAAGCTTTCTTT	CASSIGKNTEAFF	NA	NA	TRBJ1-1	TRBV6-5
TGTGCCAGCAGGCGCCAGACAGGGCGGGGGTACAATGAGCAGTTCTTC	CASRRQTGRGYNEQFF	NA	NA	TRBJ2-1	TRBV27
TGTGCCAGCAGTGATACAGGGCGGACCCAGTACTTC	CASSDTGRTQYF	NA	NA	TRBJ2-5	TRBV2
TGTGCCAGCAGCCCAAGGACTTCACCACTGGCCCAGTACTTC	CASSPRTSPLAQYF	NA	NA	TRBJ2-5	TRBV13
TGTGCCAGCAGCTTATCGCGGGCGGGTAATGAAAAACTGTTTTTT	CASSLSRAGNEKLFF	NA	NA	TRBJ1-4	TRBV7-6
TGTGCCAGCTCACCATGGGACTTCAAAGGGGAGACCCAGTACTTC	CASSPWDFKGETQYF	NA	NA	TRBJ2-5	TRBV18
TGTGCCAGCAGCGGGGCCGTAATTAATTCACCCCTCCACTTT	CASSGAVINSPLHF	NA	NA	TRBJ1-6	TRBV2
TGCGCCAGCATTAGGGCCTCCAACACAGATACGCAGTATTTT	CASIRASNTDTQYF	NA	NA	TRBJ2-3	TRBV4-3
TGTGCCAGCAGCATGGGTCCCGGGCAGAATAATTCACCCCTCCACTTT	CASSMGPGQNNSPLHF	NA	NA	TRBJ1-6	TRBV5-6
TGCGCCAGCAGTGAGTCCCAGGAAACCGGGGAGCTGTTTTTT	CASSESQETGELFF	NA	NA	TRBJ2-2	TRBV10-2
TGTGCCAGCAGCTTAGCCGAGAGGAGCTATGGCTACACCTTC	CASSLAERSYGYTF	NA	NA	TRBJ1-2	TRBV7-2
TGCGCCAGCAGCCCCTCCCGCGGGGCCTCCTACGAGCAGTACTTC	CASSPSRGASYEQYF	NA	few	TRBJ2-7	TRBV4-1
TGTGCCAGCAGCTTAGAGGTGACAGGGGGTGTGAGGAACACTGAAGCTTTCTTT	CASSLEVTGGVRNTEAFF	TRBD1	NA	TRBJ1-1	TRBV11-2
TGTGCCAGCAGTTCAGGACAGGGGGGTGTTGGAGCGGGACCACCGGGGACCCAGTACTTC	CASSSGQGGVGAGPPGTQYF	TRBD1	NA	TRBJ2-5	TRBV27
TGTGCCAGTAGTATAGTCCCGGACAGAATTAATGAGCAGTTCTTC	CASSIVPDRINEQFF	NA	NA	TRBJ2-1	TRBV19
TGCGCCAGCAGTGAGTCTACAAGACAGGGGAGCTCCTACAATGAGCAGTTCTTC	CASSESTRQGSSYNEQFF	TRBD1	NA	TRBJ2-1	TRBV10-2
TGTGCCAGTAGCCCATCTCGGACTAGCGGATACACAGATACGCAGTATTTT	CASSPSRTSGYTDTQYF	TRBD2	NA	TRBJ2-3	TRBV19
TGTGCCAGCAATCGACAGGGGGCCTCTGGAAACACCATATATTTT	CASNRQGASGNTIYF	TRBD1	NA	TRBJ1-3	TRBV28
TGTGCCAGCAGTCCCGGGGCCAACGTCCTGACTTTC	CASSPGANVLTF	NA	NA	TRBJ2-6	TRBV27
TGTGCCTGGAGGGATTTTGGGGGGGTTGGTGGAAACACCATATATTTT	CAWRDFGGVGGNTIYF	NA	NA	TRBJ1-3	TRBV30
TGTGCCAGCAGTTCCATGCCCCCACGTCACACCATATATTTT	CASSSMPPRHTIYF	NA	once	TRBJ1-3	TRBV6-5
TGTGCCAGCAGTTACGGGCAGGGGTACACAGATACGCAGTATTTT	CASSYGQGYTDTQYF	NA	NA	TRBJ2-3	TRBV6-2/TRBV6-3
TGTGCCTGGACCTATATTCCGGGACAGGGTACCGGGGAGCTGTTTTTT	CAWTYIPGQGTGELFF	TRBD1	NA	TRBJ2-2	TRBV30
TGTGCCAGCAAGCCGCAGGGCATCGGCACTGAAGCTTTCTTT	CASKPQGIGTEAFF	NA	NA	TRBJ1-1	TRBV27
TGTGCTAGCAGCCCCTCGCCAGCGGGCACCGGGGAGCTGTTTTTT	CASSPSPAGTGELFF	NA	NA	TRBJ2-2	TRBV7-7
TGTGCCAGCAGTCCCTCGGCGGGTACGAGCAATCAGCCCCAGCATTTT	CASSPSAGTSNQPQHF	NA	NA	TRBJ1-5	TRBV6-4
TGTGCCAGCAGCGTAGAATGGGCAGGGGAGCAGTACTTC	CASSVEWAGEQYF	NA	NA	TRBJ2-7	TRBV9
TGTGCCAGCAGCTTAGCCACAGGTAGTTGGGCCAACGTCCTGACTTTC	CASSLATGSWANVLTF	NA	NA	TRBJ2-6	TRBV11-2
TGTGCCAGTAGTATAGGTGTCCAAGAGACCCAGTACTTC	CASSIGVQETQYF	NA	once	TRBJ2-5	TRBV19
TGTGCCAGCAGTTACAGGTCCGAGGGGACATCACCCCTCCACTTT	CASSYRSEGTSPLHF	NA	NA	TRBJ1-6	TRBV6-5
TGTGCCAGCAGGGCGGGACTTTTAAAGTGGGGCTACACCTTC	CASRAGLLKWGYTF	NA	NA	TRBJ1-2	TRBV28